The 7 T cell receptor beta chains in this list originate from one sample, sequenced in a study of cytomegalovirus exposure and HLA in healthy donors (dated by TCRdb to 2016 to 2017). Receptor amplification or capture employed the immunoSEQ multiplex PCR assay. TCRdb carries this immuneACCESS record with in-frame sequences only. Its versions omit some clonotypes, under half of them owing to an unresolved V gene in the studies checked, with the rest unexplained. This sample comprises under 200,000 clones, around 80% of them detected only once. 1% to 1.5% of the sample belongs to the ten largest clones. The sample consisted of PBMCs. The receptors come from a woman aged 30 to 39 in good health and CMV-seronegative.

The V gene is TRBV9, the J gene TRBJ2-2; possible D gene TRBD2, 6 bases. Trimming pared 6 bases from V and 6 bases from J, leaving 18 bases between. The CDR3 sequence is 15 residues long. Germline CDR1 is SGDLS and CDR2 is YYNGEE. The DNA of the CDR3 is TGTGCCAGCACTCGGGACTTCCTTACCCCCGGGGAGCTGTTTTTT. Amino acids: CASTRDFLTPGELFF.

V usage is TRBV14 and J usage is TRBJ1-6; D remains ambiguous. Germline assignment: CDR1 SGHDN and CDR2 FVKESK. CDR3 length equals 16 residues. Trimming cost V 3 bases and J 4 bases, with 13 bases left between them. The DNA of the CDR3 is TGTGCCAGCAGCCAGGTAAATGAGAATTATAATTCACCCCTCCACTTT. This translates into CASSQVNENYNSPLHF.

This CDR3 reads CASSPFQGATNEKLFF. CDR3 nucleotides: TGTGCCAGCAGCCCATTCCAGGGCGCAACTAATGAAAAACTGTTTTTT. This chain links TRBV9 with TRBJ1-4; D possibly corresponds to TRBD1 (5 bases). CDR1 is SGDLS, CDR2 YYNGEE, per germline. The CDR3 consists of 16 residues. Deletions cut 4 bases from V and 0 bases from J, with 13 bases between.

This rearrangement joins TRBV2 to TRBJ2-5; a weak D match, TRBD1 (5 bases). Germline-derived CDR1 and CDR2 are SNHLY and FYNNEI. Trimming removed 5 bases from V and 3 bases from J, with 7 bases in between. The CDR3 extends over 12 amino acids. CDR3: CASSQTEETQYF. In nucleotides, the CDR3 is TGTGCCAGCAGTCAGACAGAAGAGACCCAGTACTTC. Based on the CDR3 plus reference TRBV2 and TRBJ2-5, the full variable domain is EPEVTQTPSHQVTQMGQEVILRCVPISNHLYFYWYRQILGQKVEFLVSFYNNEISEKSEIFDDQFSVERPDGSNFTLKIRSTKLEDSAMYFCASSQTEETQYFGPGTRLLVL.

The chain joins TRBV9 to TRBJ1-2; the match to TRBD1 covers 8 bases. The CDR3 length is 15 residues. V gave up 3 bases and J gave up 4 bases; unmatched junction bases: 8. Germline V CDR1 and CDR2: SGDLS, YYNGEE. The CDR3 nucleotides read TGTGCCAGCAGCGCCCTTTTAGGACAGGGCTATGGCTACACCTTC. Residues: CASSALLGQGYGYTF.

This clone occurred a few times. This chain links TRBV4-1 with TRBJ2-7; D is perhaps TRBD2 (5 bases). Germline values: CDR1 MGHRA, CDR2 YSYEKL. With 1 base removed from V and 5 bases from J, the gap between germline ends came to 12 bases. The CDR3 covers 14 residues. The CDR3 DNA is TGCGCCAGCAGCCAAGTTACGGGGATAAACGAGCAGTACTTC. Encoded protein: CASSQVTGINEQYF.

The genes are TRBV4-1 and TRBJ1-1, with 9 bases that match TRBD1. CDR1 MGHRA and CDR2 YSYEKL come from the germline V gene. V gave up 3 bases and J gave up 5 bases; unmatched junction bases: 4. The CDR3 runs to 14 residues. CDR3 in amino acids: CASSQTGGRTEAFF. In nucleotides, the CDR3 is TGCGCCAGCAGCCAGACAGGGGGTAGGACTGAAGCTTTCTTT.